This T cell receptor (beta chain) was recovered during a study of blood T cell repertoires in COVID-19. TCRdb's table, derived via immunoSEQ multiplex PCR, lists solely in-frame clones and lacks some. The sample has about 190,000 clones; roughly four fifths are singletons. The germline gives CDR1 LNHNV, CDR2 YYDKDF (reference sequence). V was clipped by 4 bases and J by 3 bases, with 7 bases between them. The length of the CDR3 is 14 residues. The receptor comes from a middle-aged woman with acute or convalescent COVID-19. V is TRBV15 and J is TRBJ1-6; a weak D match, TRBD1 (5 bases). Sequencing input: peripheral blood. DNA for the CDR3: TGTGCCACCAGCAAGGGACTCTATAATTCACCCCTCCACTTT. This gives the protein CATSKGLYNSPLHF.